This T cell receptor beta chain was sequenced for a study of chemoradiotherapy in HPV16-positive cancers. Study summary: Two HPV16-positive patients' cells yielded candidate HPV-specific clones and common motifs. Regarding the study as a whole: HPV-specific T cells were functionally defined from only two HPV16-positive patients. During treatment, candidate HPV-specific clones and E7-related motifs expanded in tumor.

As regards this clone: The antigen is unknown.

The CDR3 runs 15 residues. V gave up 7 bases and J gave up 2 bases, with 12 bases separating them. CDR1 is MDHEN and CDR2 is SYDVKM in the germline V gene. Measured with immunoSEQ multiplex PCR; TCRdb has only the in-frame clones, and not every one. The sample contains about 32,000 clones, 88% of which appear only once. The chain carries TRBV28 and TRBJ2-6; the D gene is possibly TRBD1 (6 bases). The receptor was isolated from a human donor with HPV-associated anogenital cancer. This specimen was blood, taken from a patient who underwent chemoradiotherapy. The CDR3 loop is CASTTGTPGANVLTF. The CDR3 nucleotides read TGTGCCAGCACAACAGGGACCCCTGGGGCCAACGTCCTGACTTTC.